The next 16 T cell receptor beta chains were all read from a single sample in a study of blood T cell repertoires in COVID-19. The repertoire was sequenced with immunoSEQ multiplex PCR; TCRdb's copy has only in-frame clones and lacks some. The sample has over 50,000 clones, 85% seen once. Sequences were obtained from peripheral blood. These receptors originate from a man aged 65 to 79 with acute or convalescent COVID-19.

This rearrangement joins TRBV2 to TRBJ2-5; 16 positions match TRBD2. Trimming removed 6 bases from V and 3 bases from J; junction bases left unmatched: 7. Germline CDR1 reads SNHLY; CDR2 reads FYNNEI. This CDR3 is built from 17 residues. The CDR3 region has the DNA TGTGCCAGCAGATCGGGACTAGCGGGGGGGCTTGAAGAGACCCAGTACTTC. Translated: CASRSGLAGGLEETQYF.

This chain joins TRBV3-1 (or the pseudogene TRBV3-2) and TRBJ1-2; D is possibly TRBD1 (6 bases). The CDR3 has 16 residues. Germline CDR1 is LGHDT and CDR2 is YNNKEL (reference sequence). V was pared by 0 bases and J by 6 bases, with 17 bases between. The CDR3 here is CASSQDWENRVNGYTF. Here the CDR3 DNA reads TGTGCCAGCAGCCAAGATTGGGAAAACAGGGTAAATGGCTACACCTTC.

The chain joins TRBV28 to TRBJ1-3; weak D call: TRBD1 (5 bases). Between the trimmed V and J ends, which lost 6 bases and 8 bases, there was a span of 14 bases. The CDR3 totals 13 residues. Germline assignment: CDR1 MDHEN and CDR2 SYDVKM. DNA of the CDR3: TGTGCCAGCAGGGACACTGTTAGGGACACCATATATTTT. Protein sequence: CASRDTVRDTIYF.

V usage is TRBV6-5 and J usage is TRBJ1-6; TRBD1 matches 8 bases. With V trimmed by 5 bases and J by 9 bases, 6 bases remained unmatched. Germline loops: CDR1 MNHEY, CDR2 SVGAGI. The CDR3 has 14 residues. The DNA of the CDR3 is TGTGCCAGCAGTCCGCGGACAGGGAGTTCACCCCTCCACTTT. Translating gives CASSPRTGSSPLHF.

In nucleotides, the CDR3 is TGTGCCAGCAGCTTGGCGGGGGGAATAGGTTATGAGCAGTTCTTC. Translation: CASSLAGGIGYEQFF. The chain is built from TRBV5-4 and TRBJ2-1, with 7 bases that match TRBD2. The junction had 8 bases not matched to a gene; V was cut back by 0 bases and J by 8 bases. Germline CDR1 SGHNT, CDR2 YYREEE (reference sequence). The CDR3 totals 15 residues.

The chain employs TRBV20-1 and TRBJ2-7; 9 bases map to TRBD2. Unmatched junction bases numbered 7, after V lost 3 bases and J lost 7 bases. CDR1 and CDR2 from the germline V gene are DFQATT and SNEGSKA (reference sequence). The CDR3 covers 13 residues. The CDR3 region is CSASPPSGGEQYF. CDR3 DNA sequence: TGCAGTGCTAGTCCACCCAGCGGGGGGGAGCAGTACTTC.

The V call is TRBV18, the J call TRBJ1-1; 7 bases align to TRBD1. CDR1 is KGHSH, CDR2 LQKENI, per germline. This CDR3 contains 13 residues. J gave up 2 bases and V 4 bases, and 1 base lay outside the gene matches. The CDR3: CASSQGANTEAFF. The CDR3 DNA reads as TGTGCCAGCTCACAGGGGGCAAACACTGAAGCTTTCTTT.

The chain joins TRBV5-4 to TRBJ2-5; 11 bases align to TRBD2. Germline CDR1 is SGHNT and CDR2 is YYREEE (reference sequence). CDR3 length: 16 residues. After removal of 0 bases from V and 2 bases from J, the junction contained 3 bases not matched to a gene. The chain's CDR3 is CASSLEASGGQETQYF. In DNA form, the CDR3 reads TGTGCCAGCAGCTTGGAGGCTAGCGGGGGGCAAGAGACCCAGTACTTC.

This chain connects TRBV5-1 to TRBJ1-4; 8 positions match TRBD1. Germline CDR1 is SGHRS and CDR2 is YFSETQ. The CDR3 consists of 16 residues. Trimming cost V 0 bases and J 3 bases; bases outside gene matches: 4. CDR3 sequence: CASSLDPGQANEKLFF. For the CDR3, the DNA is TGCGCCAGCAGCTTGGACCCGGGACAGGCTAATGAAAAACTGTTTTTT. The variable domain in full, completed from reference TRBV5-1 and TRBJ1-4, reads KAGVTQTPRYLIKTRGQQVTLSCSPISGHRSVSWYQQTPGQGLQFLFEYFSETQRNKGNFPGRFSGRQFSNSRSEMNVSTLELGDSALYLCASSLDPGQANEKLFFGSGTQLSVL.

The rearrangement links TRBV5-4 to TRBJ2-4; D is uncertain. Germline-derived CDR1 and CDR2 are SGHNT and YYREEE (reference sequence). With 0 bases removed from V and 4 bases from J, the gap between germline ends came to 14 bases. The CDR3 extends over 16 amino acids. The CDR3 nucleotides are TGTGCCAGCAGCTTGGGTGACACAGCATTGAAAAACATTCAGTACTTC. Its protein product is CASSLGDTALKNIQYF.

The chain has TRBV5-6 and TRBJ2-4; 7 nucleotides align to TRBD2. V shed 2 bases, J shed 8 bases, and the junction held 10 bases outside the gene matches. There are 15 residues in the CDR3. Germline CDR1 reads SGHDT; CDR2 reads YYEEEE. Here the CDR3 DNA reads TGTGCCAGCAGCTTTCTCCGGGGGGATTGGGACATTCAGTACTTC. Residues: CASSFLRGDWDIQYF.

The chain is built from TRBV27 and TRBJ2-1, with a weak D call TRBD1 (6 bases). Germline lookup yields CDR1 MNHEY and CDR2 SMNVEV (reference sequence). There are 14 residues in the CDR3. Trimming removed 6 bases at V and 2 bases at J, with 11 bases between. CDR3 loop: CASREGDTYNEQFF. The CDR3 DNA sequence: TGTGCCAGCAGGGAAGGGGACACCTACAATGAGCAGTTCTTC.

This clone was observed a handful of times. The V call is TRBV19, the J call TRBJ1-5, with D possibly TRBD1 on 6 matching bases. There are 17 residues in the CDR3. V lost 2 bases and J lost 1, with 15 bases in between. Germline V gene lookup returns CDR1 LNHDA and CDR2 SQIVND (reference sequence). The CDR3 DNA reads as TGTGCCAGTAGTATAAGAGAGGGGGGGAAGAGCAATCAGCCCCAGCATTTT. Its translation is CASSIREGGKSNQPQHF.

The gene calls are TRBV5-6 and TRBJ1-4, with D unclear. The CDR3 is made up of 14 amino acids. CDR1 and CDR2 (germline): SGHDT, YYEEEE. Trimming removed 4 bases at V and 8 bases at J, with 15 bases between. CDR3 DNA: TGTGCCAGCAGCCCCTCAATGCGGGAGGAAAAACTGTTTTTT. Amino acid sequence: CASSPSMREEKLFF. The full variable domain, completed using reference TRBV5-6 and TRBJ1-4, is DAGVTQSPTHLIKTRGQQVTLRCSPKSGHDTVSWYQQALGQGPQFIFQYYEEEERQRGNFPDRFSGHQFPNYSSELNVNALLLGDSALYLCASSPSMREEKLFFGSGTQLSVL.

The rearrangement links TRBV3-1 (or the pseudogene TRBV3-2) to TRBJ1-4; TRBD1 agrees at 7 bases. With 4 bases clipped from V and 2 bases from J, the junction kept 7 bases outside the gene matches. Germline V gene data show CDR1 as LGHDT and CDR2 as YNNKEL (reference sequence). The CDR3 is made up of 16 amino acids. As DNA, the CDR3 is TGTGCCAGCAGCCTGAAAGAAGGGGGCACTAATGAAAAACTGTTTTTT. Translation: CASSLKEGGTNEKLFF.

The rearrangement links TRBV5-1 to TRBJ2-5; TRBD2 agrees at 9 bases. V lost 3 bases to trimming and J lost 0 bases; unmatched junction nucleotides: 6. The CDR3 is made up of 16 amino acids. Germline loops: CDR1 SGHRS, CDR2 YFSETQ. The CDR3 here is CASSWGPSGDQETQYF. As DNA, the CDR3 is TGCGCCAGCAGCTGGGGCCCTAGCGGGGACCAAGAGACCCAGTACTTC.